This T cell receptor beta chain emerged from a study of cytomegalovirus exposure and HLA in healthy donors. The PCR used 60 Vbeta and 13 Jbeta primers. The assay was immunoSEQ multiplex PCR, and TCRdb's table has in-frame clones only and misses some. This table has fewer than 200,000 clones, around 76% appearing once. This CDR3 has 17 amino acids. V was trimmed by 1 base and J by 4 bases, leaving 19 bases between them. CDR1 is SGHTA and CDR2 is FQGNSA in the germline V gene. The TCR originated in a man aged 40-55 years in good health and CMV-seropositive. The V and J genes are TRBV7-2 and TRBJ1-2; D is uncertain. Sequencing was done on a sample of PBMCs. The CDR3 region has the DNA TGTGCCAGCAGCTTAGGCCCTTCCCCCGTTGGGAGCTATGGCTACACCTTC. As protein: CASSLGPSPVGSYGYTF.